This TCR beta chain was sequenced in a study of blood T cells in healthy people across ages. Details on this clonotype: Antigen unknown. An end of the junction does not agree with germline; a read error may underlie this.

The CDR3 is 14 residues long. The germline gives CDR1 KGHSH, CDR2 LQKENI. Study-level results: A strong correlation was seen between TCR beta diversity and naive T cell percentage.

A second 7 to 11 cycle PCR used barcoded and J-beta primers. Researchers report that each sample yielded at least 3 million CDR3-containing paired-end reads. One entry per CDR3 protein, called by TCRdb with MiXCR from the 5' RACE reads. In the table there are roughly 1.9 million distinct CDR3 sequences, about 39% of which are singletons. Sequences were obtained from blood. The rearrangement links TRBV18 to TRBJ2-7, with D maybe TRBD1 (5 bases). This sequence was found in a human donor in good health. The CDR3 nucleotides read TGTACCAGCTCACCAGAGACAGTAGCCTACGAGCAGTACTTC. It codes for CTSSPETVAYEQYF.